One sample yielded the 30 T cell receptor beta chains listed below, sequenced in a study of blood T cells in healthy people across ages. The use of a sample-barcoded 5' primer and a J-beta primer mix characterized a second PCR of roughly 7 to 12 cycles. TCRdb itself ran the 5' RACE reads through MiXCR, one entry per CDR3 protein. This table has hundreds of thousands of distinct CDR3 sequences, roughly 64% appearing once. Material: blood. The receptor source for this set is a man aged 25 to 45 in good health.

V and J are TRBV29-1 and TRBJ2-5; D could derive from TRBD1 or TRBD2 (5 bases each). The ends were cut back, 8 bases at V and 1 base at J, with 11 bases in the middle. This CDR3 is 12 amino acids long. Per the germline V gene, CDR1 is SQVTM and CDR2 is ANQGSEA. The CDR3 is CSSGAGQETQYF. CDR3 coding DNA: TGCAGCTCCGGGGCAGGCCAAGAGACCCAGTACTTC. The complete variable domain, with remaining parts taken from reference TRBV29-1 and TRBJ2-5, reads SAVISQKPSRDICQRGTSLTIQCQVDSQVTMMFWYRQQPGQSLTLIATANQGSEATYESGFVIDKFPISRPNLTFSTLTVSNMSPEDSSIYLCSSGAGQETQYFGPGTRLLVL.

J is TRBJ2-6 and V is TRBV25-1; the match to TRBD1 covers 11 bases. Germline CDR1 MGHDK, CDR2 SYGVNS. This CDR3 region has 20 residues. J was trimmed by 2 bases and V by 8 bases; bases with no gene match: 17. The CDR3 here is CASHGPMDRGPSAGANVLTF. The DNA for the CDR3 is TGTGCCAGCCATGGGCCGATGGACAGGGGGCCCTCCGCTGGGGCCAACGTCCTGACTTTC.

The genes are TRBV2 and TRBJ1-5; D call uncertain. The CDR3 sequence is 14 residues long. V dropped 6 bases and J dropped 4 bases, with 13 bases sitting between them. CDR1 is SNHLY and CDR2 is FYNNEI in the germline V gene. The CDR3 protein is CASRAVNRNQPQHF. DNA of the CDR3: TGTGCCAGCAGGGCGGTTAACAGAAATCAGCCCCAGCATTTT.

The chain carries TRBV29-1 and TRBJ2-1, with D maybe TRBD2 (6 bases). Germline V gene data show CDR1 as SQVTM and CDR2 as ANQGSEA. There are 15 residues in the CDR3. Trimming left V 7 bases short and J 0 bases short, with 16 bases between. The CDR3 sequence is CSGVTSIYSYNEQFF. The CDR3 region has the DNA TGCAGCGGTGTTACTAGCATATACTCCTACAATGAGCAGTTCTTC.

The J gene is TRBJ1-4, the V gene TRBV7-8, with no clear D. The ends were cut back, 5 bases at V and 8 bases at J, with 12 bases in the middle. The length of the CDR3 is 13 residues. Germline V gene data show CDR1 as SGHVS and CDR2 as FQNEAQ. The CDR3 spells CASSAQHLEKLFF. The CDR3 coding sequence is TGTGCCAGCAGCGCTCAGCACCTGGAAAAACTGTTTTTT.

This clonotype was seen many times. The gene calls are TRBV20-1 and TRBJ1-5, with D uncertain. This CDR3 region has 12 residues. The germline V gene has CDR1 DFQATT and CDR2 SNEGSKA (reference sequence). Trimming left V 4 bases short and J 4 bases short, with 8 bases between. The CDR3: CSANAVNQPQHF. DNA for the CDR3: TGCAGTGCTAACGCCGTGAATCAGCCCCAGCATTTT.

The V call is TRBV29-1, the J call TRBJ1-2; perhaps TRBD1 as D (5 bases). Looked up from germline, CDR1 is SQVTM and CDR2 is ANQGSEA. Trimming stripped 2 bases from V and 8 bases from J, with 12 bases between. CDR3 length: 12 amino acids. In DNA form, the CDR3 reads TGCAGCGTTGAATTTAAGGGGCGGGGCTACACCTTC. Its translation is CSVEFKGRGYTF.

A few counts support this clonotype. The V and J genes are TRBV27 and TRBJ1-6; D unclear. This CDR3 spans 14 amino acids. V was shortened by 6 bases and J by 4 bases, with 10 bases between the two germline ends. Looked up from germline, CDR1 is MNHEY and CDR2 is SMNVEV (reference sequence). In DNA form, the CDR3 reads TGTGCCAGCAGCCTTCGGGGATATAATTCACCCCTCCACTTT. Its protein is CASSLRGYNSPLHF.

The chain combines TRBV20-1 with TRBJ1-4; D call uncertain. CDR3 length: 16 amino acids. Per the germline V gene, CDR1 is DFQATT and CDR2 is SNEGSKA (reference sequence). V was pared by 0 bases and J by 5 bases, with 16 bases between. DNA for the CDR3: TGCAGTGCTAGAGACGGAAAGGGCGATCAAAATGAAAAACTGTTTTTT. This codes for CSARDGKGDQNEKLFF.

The chain combines TRBV6-5 with TRBJ2-5; D might be TRBD1 or TRBD2, each matching 5 bases. Germline V gene sequence: CDR1 MNHEY, CDR2 SVGAGI. The V gene lost 5 bases and the J gene lost 3 bases, with 16 bases spanning the gap. The CDR3 consists of 15 residues. CDR3 protein: CASSGATRAEETQYF. The CDR3 region has the DNA TGTGCCAGCAGTGGGGCGACGAGGGCAGAAGAGACCCAGTACTTC.

The rearrangement joins TRBV20-1 to TRBJ1-5; TRBD1 might be the D (6 bases). The germline CDR1 and CDR2 sequences are DFQATT and SNEGSKA (reference sequence). Trimming took 3 bases from V and 5 from J, leaving 20 bases between them. The CDR3 is 16 residues long. CDR3 in amino acids: CSARNGGHGWDQPQHF. The CDR3 nucleotides read TGCAGTGCTAGGAACGGGGGGCATGGGTGGGATCAGCCCCAGCATTTT.

The CDR3 spells CASSLGLAAWYNEQFF. The CDR3 bases are TGCGCCAGCAGCCTAGGACTAGCGGCTTGGTACAATGAGCAGTTCTTC. The rearrangement joins TRBV4-1 to TRBJ2-1; 10 bases are shared with TRBD2. V shed 4 bases, J shed 4 bases, and the junction held 7 bases outside the gene matches. This CDR3 comprises 16 residues. Germline V gives CDR1 MGHRA, CDR2 YSYEKL.

CDR3 amino acids: CSASDRLKETQYF. Here the CDR3 DNA reads TGCAGTGCTTCCGACAGACTAAAAGAGACCCAGTACTTC. The chain couples TRBV20-1 to TRBJ2-5, with D possibly being TRBD1 or TRBD2 (5 bases each). Deletions cut 5 bases from V and 3 bases from J, with 13 bases between. Per germline, CDR1 DFQATT and CDR2 SNEGSKA (reference sequence). The CDR3 totals 13 residues.

V is TRBV24-1 and J is TRBJ2-5; 7 nucleotides align to TRBD1. This CDR3 comprises 15 residues. Trimming cost V 6 bases and J 11 bases; bases outside gene matches: 17. Germline V gene lookup returns CDR1 KGHDR and CDR2 SFDVKD. The DNA for the CDR3 is TGTGCCACCAGTACGACAGGGCAGCTGTCCAATGAGCAGTACTTC. Its translation: CATSTTGQLSNEQYF.

The chain recombines TRBV20-1 with TRBJ2-3, with TRBD2 matching over 7 bases. The CDR3 runs to 16 residues. Germline V gene lookup returns CDR1 DFQATT and CDR2 SNEGSKA (reference sequence). V dropped 0 bases and J dropped 2; count of bases not matched to a gene: 8. The CDR3 coding sequence is TGCAGTGCTAGAGAGTATCAGCGGGGCGTCACAGATACGCAGTATTTT. It encodes CSAREYQRGVTDTQYF.

This clonotype was recorded a few times. The chain links TRBV5-1 to TRBJ2-7; tentative D call: TRBD1 (6 bases). Germline V gives CDR1 SGHRS, CDR2 YFSETQ. The germline V and J ends were trimmed by 0 bases and 2 bases, with 15 bases remaining between them. The length of the CDR3 is 16 residues. The CDR3 region has the DNA TGCGCCAGCAGCTTGGCTCGGGACACGAATACCTACGAGCAGTACTTC. Amino acid sequence: CASSLARDTNTYEQYF. Combining the CDR3 with reference TRBV5-1 and TRBJ2-7 gives the whole variable domain KAGVTQTPRYLIKTRGQQVTLSCSPISGHRSVSWYQQTPGQGLQFLFEYFSETQRNKGNFPGRFSGRQFSNSRSEMNVSTLELGDSALYLCASSLARDTNTYEQYFGPGTRLTVT.

V is TRBV20-1 and J is TRBJ2-5, with D unresolved. The DNA end is a closer match to TRBJ2-7, so the J assignment may be wrong. CDR1 DFQATT and CDR2 SNEGSKA come from the germline V gene (reference sequence). The CDR3 totals 13 residues. CDR3 sequence reads: CSARGPLGGEQYF. The CDR3 DNA is TGCAGTGCTAGAGGGCCTTTGGGTGGCGAGCAGTACTTC.

The genes are TRBV20-1 and TRBJ1-1; possibly TRBD1 for D (5 bases). The germline V and J ends were trimmed by 0 bases and 3 bases, with 8 bases remaining between them. CDR3 size: 13 residues. Looked up from germline, CDR1 is DFQATT and CDR2 is SNEGSKA (reference sequence). In nucleotides, the CDR3 is TGCAGTGCTAGAGATGAGACAGACACTGAAGCTTTCTTT. This sequence encodes CSARDETDTEAFF.

The genes are TRBV7-9 and TRBJ1-5, with 10 bases aligning to TRBD1. The CDR3 has 15 residues. V lost 6 bases to trimming and J lost 6 bases; unmatched junction nucleotides: 8. Germline CDR1 is SEHNR and CDR2 is FQNEAQ (reference sequence). In DNA form, the CDR3 reads TGTGCCAGCAGTCGACAGGGGGCTTCGGTTCAGCCCCAGCATTTT. Translating it yields CASSRQGASVQPQHF.

J is TRBJ1-1 and V is TRBV9, with D hard to call. The CDR3 is made up of 13 amino acids. Germline-derived CDR1 and CDR2 are SGDLS and YYNGEE. V was pared by 0 bases and J by 9 bases, with 12 bases between. The CDR3 reads CASSVAGLGKAFF. The CDR3 DNA reads as TGTGCCAGCAGCGTAGCAGGTCTCGGTAAAGCTTTCTTT.

The gene calls are TRBV28 and TRBJ1-5; no reliable D call. V lost 8 bases and J lost 2, with 16 bases in between. Germline V gene lookup returns CDR1 MDHEN and CDR2 SYDVKM. The CDR3 loop spans 15 amino acids. CDR3 nucleotide sequence: TGTGCCAGCCGCTCTGAAGGGTATGGCAATCAGCCCCAGCATTTT. Its translation is CASRSEGYGNQPQHF.

The chain employs TRBV4-3 and TRBJ2-4; 8 bases are shared with TRBD1. This CDR3 contains 16 residues. After removal of 5 bases from V and 7 bases from J, the junction contained 13 bases not matched to a gene. Germline V gene lookup returns CDR1 LGHNA and CDR2 YSLEER. This chain's CDR3 is CASSKRQGQAVNIQYF. CDR3 coding DNA: TGCGCCAGCAGCAAAAGACAGGGGCAGGCGGTGAACATTCAGTACTTC.

This chain uses TRBV6-5 with TRBJ1-1; possibly TRBD1 for D (5 bases). V lost 0 bases, J lost 3 bases, and 8 bases lay in between. The CDR3 loop spans 14 amino acids. Germline V lookup: CDR1 MNHEY, CDR2 SVGAGI. This CDR3 reads CASSYSVGDTEAFF. The CDR3 DNA reads TGTGCCAGCAGTTACTCCGTAGGGGACACTGAAGCTTTCTTT.

There are a few counts of this clonotype. V usage is TRBV20-1 and J usage is TRBJ2-7, with 10 bases identical to TRBD2. The CDR3 length is 15 residues. CDR1 is DFQATT, CDR2 SNEGSKA, per germline (reference sequence). The trim removed 6 bases at V and 2 bases at J, leaving 10 bases unmatched. The CDR3 here is CSALSPTSGTYEQYF. The CDR3 nucleotides are TGCAGTGCCCTTTCCCCTACTAGCGGGACCTACGAGCAGTACTTC.

The chain joins TRBV10-3 to TRBJ2-7; D may be TRBD2 (5 bases). Germline assignment: CDR1 ENHRY and CDR2 SYGVKD. The CDR3 totals 13 residues. The V end lost 3 bases, the J end lost 7 bases, and 13 bases lay between the germline ends. The CDR3 DNA is TGTGCCATCAGTGAATTAGGCCGGGGTGAGCAGTACTTC. It encodes CAISELGRGEQYF.

The V and J genes are TRBV27 and TRBJ2-7, with TRBD2 as a possible D gene (7 bases). Trimming cost V 5 bases and J 3 bases, with 14 bases left between them. This CDR3 region has 14 residues. Per germline, CDR1 MNHEY and CDR2 SMNVEV (reference sequence). CDR3 sequence (DNA): TGTGCCAGCAGTCACGGGGGGCCGCACTACGAGCAGTACTTC. It translates to CASSHGGPHYEQYF.

This clonotype was detected only once. The chain combines TRBV7-8 with TRBJ2-2; 9 nucleotides match TRBD2. Germline V gives CDR1 SGHVS, CDR2 FQNEAQ. CDR3 length: 18 residues. The ends lost 4 bases at V and 2 bases at J; junction bases unmatched: 11. CDR3 nucleotides: TGTGCCAGCAGCTCAGAAAGAAGGACTAGCGTCAACACCGGGGAGCTGTTTTTT. This sequence encodes CASSSERRTSVNTGELFF.

This rearrangement joins TRBV29-1 to TRBJ1-2; D remains ambiguous. The V gene's germline CDR1 is SQVTM and CDR2 ANQGSEA. The CDR3 extends over 11 amino acids. The germline V and J ends were trimmed by 5 bases and 3 bases, with 7 bases remaining between them. The CDR3 spells CSVSPDYGYTF. The CDR3, as DNA: TGCAGCGTTTCCCCGGACTATGGCTACACCTTC.

The CDR3 loop reads CASSLVRYNSPLHF. DNA for the CDR3: TGTGCCAGCAGTTTGGTCCGCTATAATTCACCCCTCCACTTT. The genes are TRBV28 and TRBJ1-6; the D is unclear. The CDR3 is made up of 14 amino acids. CDR1 is MDHEN and CDR2 is SYDVKM in the germline V gene. With 3 bases removed from V and 3 bases from J, the gap between germline ends came to 6 bases.

This chain uses TRBV11-1 with TRBJ2-7; a weak D match, TRBD1 (5 bases). The CDR3 loop spans 13 amino acids. Trimming took off 5 bases at V and 10 bases at J, with 18 bases between the two ends. Germline V lookup: CDR1 SGHAT, CDR2 FQDESV (reference sequence). The CDR3 sequence is CASSNLRTPRQYF. CDR3 coding DNA: TGTGCCAGCAGCAATCTCCGGACACCCCGACAGTACTTC. Variable domain in full (rest from reference TRBV11-1 and TRBJ2-7): EAEVAQSPRYKITEKSQAVAFWCDPISGHATLYWYRQILGQGPELLVQFQDESVVDDSQLPKDRFSAERLKGVDSTLKIQPAELGDSAMYLCASSNLRTPRQYFGPGTRLTVT.